The sequence of this T cell receptor (beta chain) was determined in a study of early T cells in non-severe SARS-CoV-2 infection. Across the whole study: Bulk RNA from unsorted whole blood was sequenced; chains were unpaired.

Individual cDNA molecules received unique molecular identifiers during library preparation. Using its own MiXCR run on the 5' RACE reads, TCRdb lists one record per CDR3 protein. The table includes fewer than 50,000 distinct CDR3 sequences, approximately 12% detected once. Overall study results and limits: Comparison of clonotypes with VDJdb favored anti-spike CD8 responses while missing private and CD4 specificities.

The J segment lost 1 base and the V segment lost 2 bases, leaving 1 base of the junction unmatched. Germline V lookup: CDR1 LNHDA, CDR2 SQIVND (reference sequence). The CDR3 totals 16 residues. This clonotype was seen repeatedly, ten times or more. Antigen specificity is unknown. The chain employs TRBV19 and TRBJ2-1; TRBD2 matches 11 bases. The sequenced sample consisted of whole blood. The TCR comes from an adult who was a healthcare worker with PCR-confirmed SARS-CoV-2 infection or an uninfected control (not recorded which). In DNA, the CDR3 is TGTGCCAGTAGTATAACTAGCGGGAGTTCCTACAATGAGCAGTTCTTC. Translated, it gives CASSITSGSSYNEQFF.